Listed below are T cell receptor beta chains from one sample, sequenced in a study of blood T cell repertoires in COVID-19. Data came from immunoSEQ multiplex PCR; TCRdb stores just in-frame clones and leaves some out. The repertoire has tens of thousands of clones, roughly 83% of them found once; the top ten carry about 25%. Input material: peripheral blood. The receptors come from a man in his sixties or seventies with active COVID-19. CDR3s include the opening cysteine and the closing phenylalanine or tryptophan. A D gene is named only where the DNA matches it firmly. Clone size is shown for a subset of rows, as once, few, many or a class of expanded clone.

TRBV7-8	TRBJ1-1	.	TRBD1	TGTGCCAGCAGCTTCCCCGGGACAGGGGTAGGGGGCACTGAAGCTTTCTTT	CASSFPGTGVGGTEAFF
TRBV5-6	TRBJ1-4	.	.	TGTGCCAGCAGCTTCAGGGTAAATGAAAAACTGTTTTTT	CASSFRVNEKLFF
TRBV6-5	TRBJ1-1	.	.	TGTGCCAGCAGTTACTCAACAGGCACTGAAGCTTTCTTT	CASSYSTGTEAFF
TRBV20-1	TRBJ2-5	.	.	TGCAGTGCTAGTCCGGGACATTCGTACCAAGAGACCCAGTACTTC	CSASPGHSYQETQYF
TRBV18	TRBJ1-2	.	.	TGTGCCAGCTCACTAACAGGGAGCGACTATGGCTACACCTTC	CASSLTGSDYGYTF
TRBV4-1	TRBJ1-4	.	.	TGCGCCAGCAGCCAAGTTCAGACAGTCAGTAATGAAAAACTGTTTTTT	CASSQVQTVSNEKLFF
TRBV5-4	TRBJ2-1	.	TRBD1	TGTGCCAGCAGCTCAAATCCGGGACAGCGGTTCTTC	CASSSNPGQRFF
TRBV11-3	TRBJ2-1	.	.	TGTGCCAGCAGCACGCGCGCGGGGGAGCAGTTCTTC	CASSTRAGEQFF
TRBV5-1	TRBJ2-7	.	TRBD1	TGCGCCAGCAGCACCGGGGACAGGGACCACGAGCAGTACTTC	CASSTGDRDHEQYF
TRBV30	TRBJ2-7	.	TRBD2	TGTGCCTGGAGTGTTGGACCGGCGGGGGCCTACGAGCAGTACTTC	CAWSVGPAGAYEQYF
TRBV3-1/TRBV3-2	TRBJ1-3	.	.	TGTGCCAGCAGCCAAGGAGAATGGGCCACCATATATTTT	CASSQGEWATIYF
TRBV6-5	TRBJ2-3	once	.	TGTGCCAGCAGACCTACCGGTCTAGATACGCAGTATTTT	CASRPTGLDTQYF
TRBV18	TRBJ2-2	.	TRBD1	TGTGCCAGCTCACCAGGACAGGGCGGAGGGGAGCTGTTTTTT	CASSPGQGGGELFF
TRBV6-5	TRBJ1-1	.	.	TGTGCCAGCAGCGCCGGTGGGACGGGAGACACTGAAGCTTTCTTT	CASSAGGTGDTEAFF
TRBV5-4	TRBJ1-2	.	.	TGTGCCAGCAGCCCTAGACAGTCGGGTAACTATGGCTACACCTTC	CASSPRQSGNYGYTF
TRBV7-9	TRBJ2-5	few	TRBD2	TGTGCCAGCAGTGCCGGGACTAGCGTCGAGACCCAGTACTTC	CASSAGTSVETQYF